Shown below are 22 T cell receptor beta chains from a single sample sequenced in a study of STAT5B mutations in CD4+ large granular lymphocyte leukemia. TCRdb's table, derived via immunoSEQ multiplex PCR, lists solely in-frame clones and lacks some. This table holds nearly 45,000 clones, approximately 86% found once. The sequenced material came from CD4+ T cells from blood buffy coats. The receptors were sampled from a human donor in good health.

The rearrangement joins TRBV14 to TRBJ1-1; no clear D gene. This CDR3 has 11 residues. Germline V gene sequence: CDR1 SGHDN, CDR2 FVKESK. Between the trimmed V and J ends, which lost 4 bases and 7 bases, there was a span of 7 bases. The DNA of the CDR3 is TGTGCCAGCAGCCGGGATATTGAAGCTTTCTTT. Encoded protein: CASSRDIEAFF. Full variable domain (missing parts from reference TRBV14 and TRBJ1-1): EAGVTQFPSHSVIEKGQTVTLRCDPISGHDNLYWYRRVMGKEIKFLLHFVKESKQDESGMPNNRFLAERTGGTYSTLKVQPAELEDSGVYFCASSRDIEAFFGQGTRLTVV.

The gene calls are TRBV20-1 and TRBJ2-3; weak D call: TRBD2 (5 bases). Germline assignment: CDR1 DFQATT and CDR2 SNEGSKA (reference sequence). The CDR3 contains 11 residues. The germline V and J ends were trimmed by 6 bases and 4 bases, with 8 bases remaining between them. CDR3 protein: CSARRPDTQYF. The CDR3 region has the DNA TGCAGTGCCAGGAGGCCAGATACGCAGTATTTT.

V gene TRBV11-2 combines with J gene TRBJ2-3; TRBD1 matches 9 bases. This CDR3 is built from 15 residues. Trimming took 2 bases from V and 5 from J; bases not matched to a gene: 5. Germline CDR1 SGHAT, CDR2 FQNNGV. The CDR3 DNA reads TGTGCCAGCAGCTTACTCGGACAGGGGAGAGATACGCAGTATTTT. This encodes CASSLLGQGRDTQYF.

The rearrangement links TRBV7-8 to TRBJ2-7; 7 nucleotides match TRBD1. CDR3 length: 14 amino acids. Losses at the gene ends were 5 bases for V and 0 bases for J; bases not matched to a gene: 4. Per germline, CDR1 SGHVS and CDR2 FQNEAQ. CDR3 residues: CASSDRQGSYEQYF. The CDR3 DNA reads TGTGCCAGCAGCGACCGACAGGGCTCCTACGAGCAGTACTTC.

The V gene is TRBV27, the J gene TRBJ2-4; 7 nucleotides agree with TRBD2. With 5 bases clipped from V and 1 base from J, the junction kept 5 bases outside the gene matches. This CDR3 has 15 amino acids. The germline V gene has CDR1 MNHEY and CDR2 SMNVEV (reference sequence). The CDR3 coding sequence is TGTGCCAGCAGTCCAGGGAGGGACGCCAAAAACATTCAGTACTTC. This gives the protein CASSPGRDAKNIQYF.

This clone showed up just a few times. This chain uses TRBV4-1 with TRBJ2-3; 14 bases agree with TRBD2. Per the germline V gene, CDR1 is MGHRA and CDR2 is YSYEKL. The V segment lost 2 bases and the J segment 5 bases; nucleotides outside the gene matches: 6. CDR3 length: 17 amino acids. For the CDR3, the DNA is TGCGCCAGCAGCCAACTGACGACTAGCGGGAGGGGAGATACGCAGTATTTT. This codes for CASSQLTTSGRGDTQYF.

The genes are TRBV6-5 and TRBJ1-3; 8 bases fit TRBD1. CDR1 and CDR2 (germline): MNHEY, SVGAGI. CDR3 size: 15 residues. V shed 6 bases and J 4 bases; nucleotides not matched to a gene: 8. Here the CDR3 reads CASRRSGGAGNTIYF. CDR3 sequence (DNA): TGTGCCAGCAGGAGGTCAGGGGGCGCAGGAAACACCATATATTTT.

In its sample, this clone was seen a few times. This rearrangement joins TRBV2 to TRBJ2-7; 7 bases are a match to TRBD2. V lost 6 bases, J lost 8 bases, and 10 bases stayed unmatched. From germline, CDR1 is SNHLY and CDR2 FYNNEI. The CDR3 is made up of 13 amino acids. The CDR3: CASSGDYHSQQYF. In DNA, the CDR3 is TGTGCCAGCAGCGGGGACTACCATAGCCAGCAGTACTTC.

This clone was picked up a small number of times. The J gene is TRBJ1-1, the V gene TRBV7-3, with TRBD1 identical over 7 bases. The junction had 5 bases not matched to a gene; V was cut back by 3 bases and J by 1 base. The CDR3 consists of 15 residues. Germline V gene lookup returns CDR1 SGHTA and CDR2 FQGTGA. This CDR3 reads CASSLSAGGNTEAFF. CDR3 nucleotide sequence: TGTGCCAGCAGCTTGAGTGCAGGGGGGAACACTGAAGCTTTCTTT.

This rearrangement joins TRBV12-1 to TRBJ2-1; no check of the table's D call, TRBD2, against the DNA was made. TRBV12-1 represents a pseudogene. The CDR3 consists of 15 residues. CDR3 sequence: CASSFARTSGNEQFF. Here the CDR3 DNA reads TGTGCCAGCAGCTTTGCGAGGACTAGCGGGAATGAGCAGTTCTTC.

The CDR3 loop reads CAISEGLQMNTEAFF. In nucleotides, the CDR3 is TGTGCCATCAGTGAGGGACTACAAATGAACACTGAAGCTTTCTTT. The V gene is TRBV10-3, the J gene TRBJ1-1; no reliable D call. The CDR3 consists of 15 residues. Trimming cost V 2 bases and J 0 bases, with 10 bases left between them. The germline V gene has CDR1 ENHRY and CDR2 SYGVKD.

V usage is TRBV5-4 and J usage is TRBJ1-1, with 9 positions matching TRBD1. Losses at the gene ends were 4 bases for V and 2 bases for J; bases not matched to a gene: 9. Germline assignment: CDR1 SGHNT and CDR2 YYREEE (reference sequence). This CDR3 contains 16 residues. CDR3 residues: CASSPTGQGTNTEAFF. DNA for the CDR3: TGTGCCAGCAGCCCAACTGGACAGGGGACAAACACTGAAGCTTTCTTT.

The chain links TRBV5-8 to TRBJ2-3; no firm D call. The CDR3 consists of 17 residues. Per the germline V gene, CDR1 is SGHTS and CDR2 is YDEGEE. Trimming stripped 0 bases from V and 0 bases from J, with 14 bases between. The CDR3 region is CASSLAVVPSSTDTQYF. Written as DNA, the CDR3 is TGTGCCAGCAGCTTGGCCGTTGTCCCGTCTAGCACAGATACGCAGTATTTT.

The chain is built from TRBV19 and TRBJ1-2; D is unresolved. This CDR3 contains 11 residues. The germline CDR1 and CDR2 sequences are LNHDA and SQIVND (reference sequence). The V gene lost 5 bases and the J gene lost 9 bases, with 10 bases spanning the gap. CDR3 sequence reads: CASSSQRRYTF. CDR3 DNA sequence: TGTGCCAGTAGTTCGCAGCGGCGCTACACCTTC.

The V and J genes are TRBV18 and TRBJ2-7, with 9 bases that match TRBD1. Germline CDR1 reads KGHSH; CDR2 reads LQKENI. This CDR3 comprises 15 residues. Trimming at V came to 0 bases and at J to 2 bases, leaving 2 bases not matched to a gene. The CDR3: CASSPPGQGAYEQYF. The CDR3 DNA follows: TGTGCCAGCTCACCACCGGGACAGGGCGCCTACGAGCAGTACTTC.

The chain employs TRBV6-1 and TRBJ1-2; D unclear. The V and J ends lost 7 bases and 7 bases respectively, with 13 bases between them. Germline CDR1 and CDR2: MNHNS and SASEGT. This CDR3 has 12 residues. The DNA of the CDR3 is TGTGCCAGCATTAGATGGGGAGTTGGCTACACCTTC. This codes for CASIRWGVGYTF.

The V call is TRBV7-2, the J call TRBJ2-3; TRBD1 matches 8 bases. The V gene end was trimmed by 0 bases and the J gene end by 1 base; junction bases not matched to a gene: 9. The CDR3 has 18 amino acids. Germline V lookup: CDR1 SGHTA, CDR2 FQGNSA. DNA of the CDR3: TGTGCCAGCAGCTTAGCCATCGACAGGGGAAGGGGCACAGATACGCAGTATTTT. This codes for CASSLAIDRGRGTDTQYF.

In regard to this clone: Additional DNA sequences in this sample encode the identical CDR3. The J gene is TRBJ2-3, the V gene TRBV7-9; D ambiguous. The CDR3 consists of 11 residues. Trimming removed 1 base from V and 6 bases from J, with 2 bases in between. Per germline, CDR1 SEHNR and CDR2 FQNEAQ (reference sequence). CDR3 sequence (DNA): TGTGCCAGCAGCTTAGAGGATACGCAGTATTTT. It translates to CASSLEDTQYF.

CDR3 DNA: TGTGCCAGCAGCTTAGCAGGGCGCGGCTACACCTTC. Protein: CASSLAGRGYTF. This chain links TRBV7-9 with TRBJ1-2, with D uncertain. CDR3 size: 12 residues. CDR1 and CDR2 from the germline V gene are SEHNR and FQNEAQ (reference sequence). V shed 0 bases and J shed 8 bases, with 7 bases lying between them.

V usage is TRBV15 and J usage is TRBJ2-3; 7 bases match TRBD1. The CDR3 sequence is 15 residues long. V was clipped by 3 bases and J by 2 bases; unmatched bases: 5. Germline V gene data show CDR1 as LNHNV and CDR2 as YYDKDF (reference sequence). Written as DNA, the CDR3 is TGTGCCACCAGCAGTAGAGGGGGCCCCACAGATACGCAGTATTTT. Protein product: CATSSRGGPTDTQYF.

The chain is built from TRBV30 and TRBJ2-1; TRBD1 or TRBD2 may be the D gene (5 bases each). CDR3 length equals 16 residues. CDR1 and CDR2 from the germline V gene are GTSNPN and SVGIG (reference sequence). The ends were cut back, 5 bases at V and 3 bases at J, with 20 bases in the middle. CDR3 nucleotides: TGTGCCTGGGGCTCGCCCGGGACGAGGGGCTACAATGAGCAGTTCTTC. It translates to CAWGSPGTRGYNEQFF.

The chain carries TRBV29-1 and TRBJ2-5, with a weak D call TRBD1 (6 bases). This CDR3 is 12 amino acids long. The V and J ends lost 4 bases and 5 bases respectively, with 11 bases between them. The germline CDR1 and CDR2 sequences are SQVTM and ANQGSEA. The CDR3 region is CSVVWGHETQYF. DNA of the CDR3: TGCAGCGTTGTGTGGGGGCACGAGACCCAGTACTTC.